This T cell receptor beta chain was identified during a study of lymphopenia after photon versus proton radiotherapy. Notes on this clone: Its antigen remains unidentified.

Findings of the study overall: Proton therapy kept repertoires fairly stable, unlike photons, which gained effector/memory cells.

Measured with immunoSEQ multiplex PCR; TCRdb has only the in-frame clones, and not every one. Of tens of thousands of clones detected, around 83% appear once; the ten largest clones hold approximately 31%. This CDR3 is 17 amino acids long. V lost 4 bases and J lost 2; bases outside the gene matches: 7. CDR1 MNHEY and CDR2 SMNVEV come from the germline V gene (reference sequence). The receptor was derived from a man aged 45-65 years with gastric cancer. The chain uses TRBV27 and TRBJ2-6; 8 bases map to TRBD1. Here the sequenced sample was peripheral blood, taken from a patient treated with photon-based radiotherapy. CDR3 bases: TGTGCCAGCAGTTCGGACAGGGCGGCAACTGGGGCCAACGTCCTGACTTTC. This encodes CASSSDRAATGANVLTF.